This T cell receptor (beta chain) was recorded in a study of blood T cells in healthy people across ages. Germline V lookup: CDR1 MNHEY, CDR2 SVGAGI. The CDR3 extends over 15 amino acids. The V and J ends lost 6 bases and 4 bases, in that order; junction bases with no gene match: 8. Sample-barcoded 5' priming and a J-beta primer mix drove a second PCR of about 6 to 11 cycles. From the 5' RACE reads, TCRdb called clonotypes with MiXCR, one entry per CDR3 protein. Here the sample spans around 870,000 distinct CDR3 sequences, around 28% being singletons. This clonotype occurred many times. Sequencing used blood. The V call is TRBV6-5, the J call TRBJ2-1; TRBD1 agrees at 8 bases. The source is a woman older than 75 in good health. The CDR3 coding sequence is TGTGCCAGCAGACCGGACAGGGCCCTATACAATGAGCAGTTCTTC. Its translation: CASRPDRALYNEQFF.